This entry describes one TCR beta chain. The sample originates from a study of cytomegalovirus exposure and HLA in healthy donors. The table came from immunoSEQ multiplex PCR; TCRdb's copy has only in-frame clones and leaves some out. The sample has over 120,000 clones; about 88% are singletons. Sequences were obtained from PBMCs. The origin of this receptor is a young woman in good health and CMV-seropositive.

CDR3 bases: TGTGCCAGCAGCTCCCTTGTGGGGGCCGTCTACGAGCAGTACTTC. It specifies CASSSLVGAVYEQYF. The chain links TRBV11-2 to TRBJ2-7, with D tentatively TRBD1 (6 bases). Trimming removed 4 bases at V and 3 bases at J, with 16 bases between. Germline values: CDR1 SGHAT, CDR2 FQNNGV. The CDR3 contains 15 residues.